The clone carrying this T cell receptor (beta chain) was detected a few times. The data are from a study of T-cell memory formation after mild COVID-19. Study-wide background: Largely donor-specific sequence clusters came from a couple of donors.

It was 5'RACE with constant-segment primers that produced the TCR alpha and TCR beta cDNA libraries, which carried sample barcodes and UMIs. In TCRdb, the 5' RACE reads were re-called with MiXCR into one record per CDR3 protein. The table records some 62,000 distinct CDR3 sequences, about a tenth of them present only once. Per the germline V gene, CDR1 is SGHKS and CDR2 is YYEKEE (reference sequence). The CDR3 is made up of 12 amino acids. The V gene lost 1 base and the J gene lost 11 bases, with 12 bases spanning the gap. Source material: PBMCs or a T cell subset sorted from them (not recorded which). This chain connects TRBV5-5 to TRBJ1-1, with TRBD1 as a possible D gene (6 bases). This sequence was found in a man younger than 30 who had mild COVID-19 (a few samples of this study predate the infection). Cell type and time point are not known. The CDR3 loop reads CASSLRGETAFF. CDR3 DNA sequence: TGTGCCAGCAGCTTGAGGGGGGAGACGGCTTTCTTT.